The rows below give T cell receptor beta chains drawn from one sample of a study of cytomegalovirus exposure and HLA in healthy donors. TCRdb keeps only in-frame clones here, not all; method: immunoSEQ multiplex PCR. The sample shows 130,000 or so clones, approximately 8.8% of them seen only once. Sequencing input: PBMCs. The receptors derive from a man in his forties in good health and CMV-seronegative. Each CDR3 is given with its conserved first and last residue. D genes are given only for firm matches. The size of a clone is reported for some rows only, either as once, few or many, or as a class for expanded clones.

j_call	v_call	d_call	clone_size	cdr3_nt	cdr3_aa
TRBJ1-5	TRBV7-2	-	-	TGTGCCAGCAGCTTTCGCCGGGAAAATCAGCCCCAGCATTTT	CASSFRRENQPQHF
TRBJ2-2	TRBV7-2	TRBD2	-	TGTGCCAGCAGCTTAGTTTCACTAGCGGTTACCGGGGAGCTGTTTTTT	CASSLVSLAVTGELFF
TRBJ2-3	TRBV10-1	-	few	TGCGCCAGCACCGAAGGCGGGGAAGCAGATACGCAGTATTTT	CASTEGGEADTQYF
TRBJ2-3	TRBV5-4	TRBD2	few	TGTGCCAGCAGCTTGGACGCGGGGGGGCCCTCAGATACGCAGTATTTT	CASSLDAGGPSDTQYF
TRBJ2-5	TRBV4-2	-	few	TGTGCCAGCAGCCCCAAACCAAGGGGGGGAGAGACCCAGTACTTC	CASSPKPRGGETQYF
TRBJ1-5	TRBV6-5	-	few	TGTGCCAGCAGAGACAGGTTCAATCAGCCCCAGCATTTT	CASRDRFNQPQHF
TRBJ2-7	TRBV4-3	-	-	TGCGCCAGCAGCCAAGATCCTGGGGCCACCTACGAGCAGTACTTC	CASSQDPGATYEQYF
TRBJ2-1	TRBV7-8	-	-	TGTGCCAGCAGCTTAGGGGGCCCCTGGGTGAATGAGCAGTTCTTC	CASSLGGPWVNEQFF
TRBJ2-5	TRBV28	-	-	TGTGCCAGCAATCCTACCATCCAAGAGACCCAGTACTTC	CASNPTIQETQYF
TRBJ1-2	TRBV6-1	-	-	TGTGCCAGCAGTGAACAAGGACAGTACTATGGCTACACCTTC	CASSEQGQYYGYTF
TRBJ1-5	TRBV6-6	-	-	TGTGCCAGCAGTTACTTGGCAGGGGGCAATCAGCCCCAGCATTTT	CASSYLAGGNQPQHF
TRBJ1-2	TRBV2	-	few	TGTGCCAGCTCCGCGGGAATGGGAGGGGATCATGGCTACACCTTC	CASSAGMGGDHGYTF
TRBJ2-3	TRBV29-1	TRBD2	-	TGCAGCGTTGATTTGTTACCTAGCGGGCCCAACACAGATACGCAGTATTTT	CSVDLLPSGPNTDTQYF
TRBJ2-2	TRBV4-2	TRBD2	-	TGTGCCAGCAGCCAAGACTTACTAGCGGGGGGGAACACCGGGGAGCTGTTTTTT	CASSQDLLAGGNTGELFF
TRBJ2-1	TRBV19	TRBD1	few	TGTGCCGTCTCGGGACAGGGGAGCGATGAGCAGTTCTTC	CAVSGQGSDEQFF
TRBJ1-3	TRBV15	-	few	TGTGCCACCAGCAGAGTACTCGGGACACAGGAATATTTT	CATSRVLGTQEYF
TRBJ1-3	TRBV6-5	-	few	TGTGCCAGCAGCCCGACTAGGGTCACTGGAAACACCATATATTTT	CASSPTRVTGNTIYF
TRBJ1-1	TRBV19	TRBD1	-	TGTGCCAGTAGTAGGCAGGGGGCGAAGAACACTGAAGCTTTCTTT	CASSRQGAKNTEAFF
TRBJ1-2	TRBV5-1	-	-	TGCGCCAGCAGCTTGGAAGGAGATGGCTACACCTTC	CASSLEGDGYTF
TRBJ2-7	TRBV12-5	-	few	TGTGCTAGTGGTTTCATATTGAGGGAGTCCTACGAGCAGTACTTC	CASGFILRESYEQYF
TRBJ1-1	TRBV6-5	-	-	TGTGCCAGCAGTGAGTGGACTGAAGCTTTCTTT	CASSEWTEAFF
TRBJ2-7	TRBV4-2	-	few	TGTGCCAGCAGCCAAGAGGTTGTGAGCTCCTACGAGCAGTACTTC	CASSQEVVSSYEQYF
TRBJ2-1	TRBV19	TRBD2	few	TGTGCCAGTAGTGCGGCTAGCGGGGGGTACAATGAGCAGTTCTTC	CASSAASGGYNEQFF
TRBJ1-6	TRBV11-2	-	few	TGTGCCAGCAGCCGTTCAGGGGCTTTCTATAATTCACCCCTCCACTTT	CASSRSGAFYNSPLHF
TRBJ2-3	TRBV9	-	few	TGTGCCAGCAGCCCAGAAGGGAGCCGGGTAGATACGCAGTATTTT	CASSPEGSRVDTQYF